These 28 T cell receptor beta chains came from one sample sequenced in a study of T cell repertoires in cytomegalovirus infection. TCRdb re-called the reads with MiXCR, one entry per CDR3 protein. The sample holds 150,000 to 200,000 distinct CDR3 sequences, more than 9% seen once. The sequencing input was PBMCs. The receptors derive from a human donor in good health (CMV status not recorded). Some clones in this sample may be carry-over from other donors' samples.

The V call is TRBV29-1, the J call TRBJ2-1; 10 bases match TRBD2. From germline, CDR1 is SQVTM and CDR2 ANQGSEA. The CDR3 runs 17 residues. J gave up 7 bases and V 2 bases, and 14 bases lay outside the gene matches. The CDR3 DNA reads TGCAGCGTTGAATACCCCCTGCTAGCGGGGGCAGGAAATGAGCAGTTCTTC. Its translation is CSVEYPLLAGAGNEQFF.

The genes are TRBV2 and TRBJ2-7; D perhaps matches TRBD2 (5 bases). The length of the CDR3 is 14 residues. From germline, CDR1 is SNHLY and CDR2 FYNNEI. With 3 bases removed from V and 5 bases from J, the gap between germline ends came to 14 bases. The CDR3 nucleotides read TGTGCCAGCAGTGAGGAGGCTAGCTCTGACGAGCAGTACTTC. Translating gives CASSEEASSDEQYF. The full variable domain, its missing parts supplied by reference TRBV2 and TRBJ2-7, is EPEVTQTPSHQVTQMGQEVILRCVPISNHLYFYWYRQILGQKVEFLVSFYNNEISEKSEIFDDQFSVERPDGSNFTLKIRSTKLEDSAMYFCASSEEASSDEQYFGPGTRLTVT.

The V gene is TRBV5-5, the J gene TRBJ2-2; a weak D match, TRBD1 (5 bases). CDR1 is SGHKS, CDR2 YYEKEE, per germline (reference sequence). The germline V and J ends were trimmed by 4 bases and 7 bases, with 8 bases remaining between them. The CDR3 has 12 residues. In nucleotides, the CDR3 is TGTGCCAGCAGCCTAGGGGTCGGGGAGCTGTTTTTT. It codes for CASSLGVGELFF.

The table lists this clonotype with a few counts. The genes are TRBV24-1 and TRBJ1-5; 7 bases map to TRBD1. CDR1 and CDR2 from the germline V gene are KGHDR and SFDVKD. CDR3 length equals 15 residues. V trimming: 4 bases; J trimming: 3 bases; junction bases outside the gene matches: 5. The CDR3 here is CATSETGRPNQPQHF. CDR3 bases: TGTGCCACCAGTGAGACAGGGAGACCCAATCAGCCCCAGCATTTT.

The CDR3 bases are TGTGCCACCCCGGGCCCTAGCGGGGACACAGATACGCAGTATTTT. It encodes CATPGPSGDTDTQYF. This chain joins TRBV6-4 and TRBJ2-3, with 9 bases lining up with TRBD2. CDR3 size: 15 residues. Trimming removed 10 bases from V and 2 bases from J; junction bases left unmatched: 10. Germline V gene sequence: CDR1 MRHNA, CDR2 SNTAGT.

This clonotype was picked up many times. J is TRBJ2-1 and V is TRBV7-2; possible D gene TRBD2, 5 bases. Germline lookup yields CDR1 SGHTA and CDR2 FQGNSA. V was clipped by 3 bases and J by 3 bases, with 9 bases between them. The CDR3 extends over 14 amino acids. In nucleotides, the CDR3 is TGTGCCAGCAGCTTTAGAGGAGGCTACAATGAGCAGTTCTTC. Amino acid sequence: CASSFRGGYNEQFF.

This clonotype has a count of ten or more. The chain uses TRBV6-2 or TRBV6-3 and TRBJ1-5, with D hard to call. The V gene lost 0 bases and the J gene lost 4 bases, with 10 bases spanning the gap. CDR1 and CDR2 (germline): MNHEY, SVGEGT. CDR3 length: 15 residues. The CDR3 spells CASSYSKGRNQPQHF. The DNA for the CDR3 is TGTGCCAGCAGTTACTCCAAGGGCCGTAATCAGCCCCAGCATTTT.

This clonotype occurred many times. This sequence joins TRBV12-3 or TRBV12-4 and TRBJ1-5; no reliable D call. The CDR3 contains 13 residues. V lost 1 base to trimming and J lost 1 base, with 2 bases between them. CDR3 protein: CASSLESNQPQHF. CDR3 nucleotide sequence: TGTGCCAGCAGTTTAGAGAGCAATCAGCCCCAGCATTTT.

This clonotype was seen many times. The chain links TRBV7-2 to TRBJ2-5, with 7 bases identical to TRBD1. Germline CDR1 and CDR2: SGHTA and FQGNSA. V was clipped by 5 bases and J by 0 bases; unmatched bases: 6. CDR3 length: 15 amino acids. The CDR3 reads CASSPTDRNQETQYF. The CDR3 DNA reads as TGTGCCAGCAGCCCTACGGACAGGAACCAAGAGACCCAGTACTTC.

In DNA form, the CDR3 reads TGTGCCAGCAGTTATTTGTCCTCGGAAGCTTTCTTT. It codes for CASSYLSSEAFF. The chain employs TRBV6-2 or TRBV6-3 and TRBJ1-1; D is uncertain. CDR1 MNHEY and CDR2 SVGEGT come from the germline V gene. CDR3 size: 12 residues. The ends were cut back, 3 bases at V and 8 bases at J, with 10 bases in the middle.

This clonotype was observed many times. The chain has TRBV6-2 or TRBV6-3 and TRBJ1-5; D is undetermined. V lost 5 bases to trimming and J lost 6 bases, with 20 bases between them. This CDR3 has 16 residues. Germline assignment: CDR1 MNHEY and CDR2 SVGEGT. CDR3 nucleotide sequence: TGTGCCAGCAGTCCCCGCGGAGGGAGGTCCGGTCAGCCCCAGCATTTT. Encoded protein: CASSPRGGRSGQPQHF.

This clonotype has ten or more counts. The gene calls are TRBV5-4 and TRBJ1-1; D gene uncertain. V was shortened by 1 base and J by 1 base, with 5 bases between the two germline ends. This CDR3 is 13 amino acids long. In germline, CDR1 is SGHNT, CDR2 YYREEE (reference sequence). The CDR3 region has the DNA TGTGCCAGCAGCTTGCAGGAGAACACTGAAGCTTTCTTT. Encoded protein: CASSLQENTEAFF.

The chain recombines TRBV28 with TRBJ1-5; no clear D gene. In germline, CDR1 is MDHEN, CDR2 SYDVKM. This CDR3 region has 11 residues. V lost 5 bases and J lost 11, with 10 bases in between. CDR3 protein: CASSLRRSQHF. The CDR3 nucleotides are TGTGCCAGCAGTCTTCGTCGGTCCCAGCATTTT.

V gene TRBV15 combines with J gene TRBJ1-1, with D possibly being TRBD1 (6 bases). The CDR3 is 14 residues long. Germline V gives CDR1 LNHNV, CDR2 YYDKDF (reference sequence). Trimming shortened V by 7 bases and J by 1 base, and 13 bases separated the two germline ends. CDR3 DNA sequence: TGTGCCACCACCAGGGGCAGGGGGAACACTGAAGCTTTCTTT. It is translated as CATTRGRGNTEAFF.

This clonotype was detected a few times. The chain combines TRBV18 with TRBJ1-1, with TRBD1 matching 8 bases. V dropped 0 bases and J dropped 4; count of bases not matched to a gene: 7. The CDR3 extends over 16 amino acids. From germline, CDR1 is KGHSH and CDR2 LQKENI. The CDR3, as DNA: TGTGCCAGCTCACCACCAACAGGACAGGGTAGCACTGAAGCTTTCTTT. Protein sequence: CASSPPTGQGSTEAFF.

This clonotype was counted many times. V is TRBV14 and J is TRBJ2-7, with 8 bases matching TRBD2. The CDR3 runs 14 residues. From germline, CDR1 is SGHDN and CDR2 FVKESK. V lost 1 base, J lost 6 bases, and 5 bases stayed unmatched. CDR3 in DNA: TGTGCCAGCAGCCAAGTATACGGGGGGGGCGAGCAGTACTTC. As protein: CASSQVYGGGEQYF.

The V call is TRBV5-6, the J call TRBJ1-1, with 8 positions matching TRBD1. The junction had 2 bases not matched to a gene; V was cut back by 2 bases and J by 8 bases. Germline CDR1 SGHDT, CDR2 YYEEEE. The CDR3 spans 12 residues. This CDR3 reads CASSFGQGEAFF. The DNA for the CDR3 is TGTGCCAGCAGCTTTGGACAGGGCGAAGCTTTCTTT.

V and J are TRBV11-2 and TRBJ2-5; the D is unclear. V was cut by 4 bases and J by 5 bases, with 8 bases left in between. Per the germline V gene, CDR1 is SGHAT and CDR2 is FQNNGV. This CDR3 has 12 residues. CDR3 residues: CASSSTVETQYF. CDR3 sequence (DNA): TGTGCCAGCAGCTCTACGGTGGAGACCCAGTACTTC.

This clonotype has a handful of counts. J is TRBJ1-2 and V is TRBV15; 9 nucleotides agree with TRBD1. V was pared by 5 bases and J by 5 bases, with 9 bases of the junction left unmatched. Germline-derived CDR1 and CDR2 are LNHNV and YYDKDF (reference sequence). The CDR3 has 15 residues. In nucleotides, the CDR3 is TGTGCCACCAGCGCGGACAGGGGTGGTAGTTATGGCTACACCTTC. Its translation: CATSADRGGSYGYTF.

CDR3 in amino acids: CASQQPPSYEQYF. CDR3 in DNA: TGTGCCAGCCAGCAACCCCCTAGCTACGAGCAGTACTTC. The chain recombines TRBV11-1 with TRBJ2-7; D gene uncertain. The CDR3 is 13 amino acids. The V gene lost 8 bases and the J gene lost 3 bases, with 14 bases spanning the gap. CDR1 and CDR2 (germline): SGHAT, FQDESV (reference sequence).

This chain's CDR3 is CASSESPAAGELFF. CDR3 in DNA: TGCGCCAGCAGTGAGTCCCCAGCGGCCGGGGAGCTGTTTTTT. The chain couples TRBV10-2 to TRBJ2-2; the D gene is possibly TRBD2 (5 bases). Germline V gene lookup returns CDR1 WSHSY and CDR2 SAAADI. This CDR3 is 14 amino acids long. Trimming took 0 bases from V and 6 from J, leaving 8 bases between them.

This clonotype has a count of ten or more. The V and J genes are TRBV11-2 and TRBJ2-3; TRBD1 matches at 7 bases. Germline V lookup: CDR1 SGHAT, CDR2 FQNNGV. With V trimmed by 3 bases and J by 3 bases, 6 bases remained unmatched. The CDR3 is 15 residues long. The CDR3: CASSLGQTETDTQYF. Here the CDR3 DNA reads TGTGCCAGCAGCTTGGGACAGACGGAGACAGATACGCAGTATTTT.

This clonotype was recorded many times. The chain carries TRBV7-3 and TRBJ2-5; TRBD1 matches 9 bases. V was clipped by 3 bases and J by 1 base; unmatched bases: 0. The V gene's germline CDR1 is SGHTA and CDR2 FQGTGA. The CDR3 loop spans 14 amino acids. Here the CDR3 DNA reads TGTGCCAGCAGCTTGACAGGGGGCCAAGAGACCCAGTACTTC. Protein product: CASSLTGGQETQYF.

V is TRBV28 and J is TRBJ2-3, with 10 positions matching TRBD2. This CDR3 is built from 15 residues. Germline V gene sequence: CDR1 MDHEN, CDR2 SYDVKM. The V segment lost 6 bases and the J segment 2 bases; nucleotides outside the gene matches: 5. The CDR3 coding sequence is TGTGCCAGCAGCACTCTAGCGGGGGACACAGATACGCAGTATTTT. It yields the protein CASSTLAGDTDTQYF.

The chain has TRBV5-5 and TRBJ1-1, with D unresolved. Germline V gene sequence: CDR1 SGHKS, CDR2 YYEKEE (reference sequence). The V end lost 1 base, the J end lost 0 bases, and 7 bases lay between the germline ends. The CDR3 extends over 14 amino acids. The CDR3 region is CASSLSQMNTEAFF. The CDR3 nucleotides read TGTGCCAGCAGCTTGAGCCAGATGAACACTGAAGCTTTCTTT.

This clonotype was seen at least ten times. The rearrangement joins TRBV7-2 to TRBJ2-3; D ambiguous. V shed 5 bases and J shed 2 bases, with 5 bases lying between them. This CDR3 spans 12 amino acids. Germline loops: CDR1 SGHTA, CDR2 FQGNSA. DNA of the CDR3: TGTGCCAGCAGCCGTTACACAGATACGCAGTATTTT. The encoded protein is CASSRYTDTQYF. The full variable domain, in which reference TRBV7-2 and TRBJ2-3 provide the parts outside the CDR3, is GAGVSQSPSNKVTEKGKDVELRCDPISGHTALYWYRQSLGQGLEFLIYFQGNSAPDKSGLPSDRFSAERTGGSVSTLTIQRTQQEDSAVYLCASSRYTDTQYFGPGTRLTVL.

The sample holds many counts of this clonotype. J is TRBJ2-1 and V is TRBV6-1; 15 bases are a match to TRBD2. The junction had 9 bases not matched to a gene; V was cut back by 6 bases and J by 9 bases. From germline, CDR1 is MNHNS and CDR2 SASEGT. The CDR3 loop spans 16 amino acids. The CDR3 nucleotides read TGTGCCAGCAGCGCGTCCGGGACTAGCGGGGGGTTTGAGCAGTTCTTC. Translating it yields CASSASGTSGGFEQFF.

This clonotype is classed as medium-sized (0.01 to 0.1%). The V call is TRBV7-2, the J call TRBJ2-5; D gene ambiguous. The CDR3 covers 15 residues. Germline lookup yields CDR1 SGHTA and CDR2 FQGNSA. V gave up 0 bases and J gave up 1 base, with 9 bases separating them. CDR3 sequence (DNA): TGTGCCAGCAGCTTAGCGCTGGGCAGCCAAGAGACCCAGTACTTC. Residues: CASSLALGSQETQYF.